The clone carrying this TCR beta chain was detected only once. Its matching antigen is unknown. A CD45RA-negative memory subset and a CD45RA+ naive subset were separated from the CD4+ cells. The data originate from a study of shared clonotypes between healthy human individuals. Study results and caveats: Relative to memory subsets, naive subsets generally showed larger estimated richness. Represented diversity (both genetic and exposure-history) was limited by the small number of donors.

The data were produced by immunoSEQ multiplex PCR, yet TCRdb's version contains in-frame clones alone and is incomplete. The sample holds 2 million to 3 million clones, approximately 90% seen once. The CDR3 is 14 residues long. The junction had 2 bases not matched to a gene; V was cut back by 6 bases and J by 1 base. Germline CDR1 SNHLY, CDR2 FYNNEI. The source is a man younger than 35 in good health. Specimen: naive CD4+ T cells sorted from blood. As to subset: CD45RA+ positively selected. This rearrangement joins TRBV2 to TRBJ2-2, with 7 nucleotides matching TRBD1. This CDR3 is CASRRQGNTGELFF. The CDR3 DNA follows: TGTGCCAGCAGGCGACAGGGGAACACCGGGGAGCTGTTTTTT.